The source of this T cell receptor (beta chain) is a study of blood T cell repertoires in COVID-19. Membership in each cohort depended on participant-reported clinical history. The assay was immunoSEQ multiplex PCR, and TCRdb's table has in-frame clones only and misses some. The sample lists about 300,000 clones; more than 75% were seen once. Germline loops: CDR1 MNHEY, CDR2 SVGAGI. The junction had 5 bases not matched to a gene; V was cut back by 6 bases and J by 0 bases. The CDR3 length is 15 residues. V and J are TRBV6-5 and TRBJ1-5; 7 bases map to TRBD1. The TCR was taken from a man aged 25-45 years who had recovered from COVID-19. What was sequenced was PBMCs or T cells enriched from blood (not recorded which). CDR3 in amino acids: CASRPTGVSNQPQHF. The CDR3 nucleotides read TGTGCCAGCAGGCCAACAGGGGTTAGCAATCAGCCCCAGCATTTT.